This T cell receptor beta chain is drawn from a study of T cells in Graves' hyperthyroidism and ophthalmopathy. This clonotype has at least ten counts. Researchers defined stable Graves' hyperthyroidism as no ophthalmopathy progression within 18 months. This CDR3 comprises 13 residues. CDR1 is LNHDA, CDR2 SQIVND, per germline (reference sequence). V was clipped by 5 bases and J by 1 base, with 8 bases between them. What was amplified from RNA transcripts were TCR beta CDR3 regions. HTBI primers were employed in a first-round RT-PCR of the TCR CDR3. One entry per CDR3 protein, called by TCRdb with MiXCR from the multiplex PCR reads. The sample lists roughly 700,000 distinct CDR3 sequences; 17% were seen once.

The chain uses TRBV19 and TRBJ1-1; the D is unclear. The clonotype comes from a man between 45 and 60 years old with Graves' hyperthyroidism. The specimen was blood. DNA of the CDR3: TGTGCCAGTAGTGTATCAAGGAACACTGAAGCTTTCTTT. This sequence encodes CASSVSRNTEAFF.